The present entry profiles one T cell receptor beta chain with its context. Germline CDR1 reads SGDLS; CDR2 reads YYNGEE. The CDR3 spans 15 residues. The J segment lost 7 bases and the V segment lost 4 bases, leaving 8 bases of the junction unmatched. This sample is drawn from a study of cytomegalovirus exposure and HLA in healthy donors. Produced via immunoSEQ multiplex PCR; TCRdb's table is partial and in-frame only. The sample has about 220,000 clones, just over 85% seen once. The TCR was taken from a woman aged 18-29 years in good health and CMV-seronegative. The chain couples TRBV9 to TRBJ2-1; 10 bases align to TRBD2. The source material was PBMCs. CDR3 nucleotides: TGTGCCAGCAGCCCTCCTAGCGGGAGTAGGAATGAGCAGTTCTTC. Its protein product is CASSPPSGSRNEQFF.